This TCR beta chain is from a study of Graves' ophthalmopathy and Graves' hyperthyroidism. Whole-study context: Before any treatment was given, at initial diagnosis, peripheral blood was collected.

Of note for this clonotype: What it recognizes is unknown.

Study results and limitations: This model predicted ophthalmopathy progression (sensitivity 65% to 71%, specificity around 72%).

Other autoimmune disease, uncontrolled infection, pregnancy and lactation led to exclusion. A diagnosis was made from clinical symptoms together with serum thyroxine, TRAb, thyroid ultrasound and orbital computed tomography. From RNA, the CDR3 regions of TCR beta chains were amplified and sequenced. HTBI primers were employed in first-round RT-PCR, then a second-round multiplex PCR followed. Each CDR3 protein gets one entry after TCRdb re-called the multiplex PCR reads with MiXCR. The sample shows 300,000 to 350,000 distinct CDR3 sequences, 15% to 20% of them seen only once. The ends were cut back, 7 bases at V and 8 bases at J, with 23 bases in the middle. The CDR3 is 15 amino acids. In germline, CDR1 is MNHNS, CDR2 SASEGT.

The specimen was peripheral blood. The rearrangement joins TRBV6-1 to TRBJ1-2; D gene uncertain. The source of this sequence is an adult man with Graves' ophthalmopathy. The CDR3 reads CASTNPRMMDWGYTF. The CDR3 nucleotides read TGTGCCAGCACTAACCCAAGGATGATGGATTGGGGCTACACCTTC.